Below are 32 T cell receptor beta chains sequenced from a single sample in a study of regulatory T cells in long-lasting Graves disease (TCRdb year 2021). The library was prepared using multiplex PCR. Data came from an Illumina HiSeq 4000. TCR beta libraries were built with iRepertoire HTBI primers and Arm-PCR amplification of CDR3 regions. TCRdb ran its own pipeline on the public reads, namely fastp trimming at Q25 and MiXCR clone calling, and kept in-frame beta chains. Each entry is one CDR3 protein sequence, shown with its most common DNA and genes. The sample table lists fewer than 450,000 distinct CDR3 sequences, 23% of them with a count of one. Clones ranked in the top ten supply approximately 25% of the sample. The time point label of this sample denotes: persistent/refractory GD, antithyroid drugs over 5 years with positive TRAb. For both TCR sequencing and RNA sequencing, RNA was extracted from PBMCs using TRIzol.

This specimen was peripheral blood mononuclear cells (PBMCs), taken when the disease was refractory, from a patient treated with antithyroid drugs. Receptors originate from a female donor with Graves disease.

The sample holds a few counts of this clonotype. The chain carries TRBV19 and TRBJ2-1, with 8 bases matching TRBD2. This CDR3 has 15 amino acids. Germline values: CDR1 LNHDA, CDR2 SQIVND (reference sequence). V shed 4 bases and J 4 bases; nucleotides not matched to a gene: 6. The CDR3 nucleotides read TGTGCCAGTAGTACCCTTATAGCGGGGTACAATGAGCAGTTCTTC. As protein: CASSTLIAGYNEQFF.

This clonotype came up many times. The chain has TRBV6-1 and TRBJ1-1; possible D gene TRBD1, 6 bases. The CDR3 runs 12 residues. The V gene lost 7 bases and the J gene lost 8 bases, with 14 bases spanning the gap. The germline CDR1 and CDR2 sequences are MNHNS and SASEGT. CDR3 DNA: TGTGCCAGCACCACAGGGAAGGCAGAAGCTTTCTTT. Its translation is CASTTGKAEAFF.

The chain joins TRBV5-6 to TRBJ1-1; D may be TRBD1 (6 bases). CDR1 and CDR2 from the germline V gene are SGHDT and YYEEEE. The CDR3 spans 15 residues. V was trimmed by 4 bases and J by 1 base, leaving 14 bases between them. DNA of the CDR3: TGTGCCAGCAGCGTGCTTGGACAGACGAACACTGAAGCTTTCTTT. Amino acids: CASSVLGQTNTEAFF.

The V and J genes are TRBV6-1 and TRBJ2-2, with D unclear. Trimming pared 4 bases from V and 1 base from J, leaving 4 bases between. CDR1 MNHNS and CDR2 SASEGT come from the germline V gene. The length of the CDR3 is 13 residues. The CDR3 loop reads CASSVMNTGELFF. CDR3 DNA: TGTGCCAGCAGTGTCATGAACACCGGGGAGCTGTTTTTT.

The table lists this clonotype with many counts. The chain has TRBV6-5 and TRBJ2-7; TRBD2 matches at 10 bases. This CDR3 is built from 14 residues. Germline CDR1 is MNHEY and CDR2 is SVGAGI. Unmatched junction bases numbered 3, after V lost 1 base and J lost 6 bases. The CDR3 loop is CASSYLGLAFEQYF. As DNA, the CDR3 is TGTGCCAGCAGTTACTTGGGACTAGCGTTCGAGCAGTACTTC.

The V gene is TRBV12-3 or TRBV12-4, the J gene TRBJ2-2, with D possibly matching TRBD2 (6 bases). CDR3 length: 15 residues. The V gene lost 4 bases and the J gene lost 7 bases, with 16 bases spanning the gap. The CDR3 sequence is CASSSRHGGIGELFF. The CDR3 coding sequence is TGTGCCAGCAGTTCCAGGCATGGGGGGATCGGGGAGCTGTTTTTT.

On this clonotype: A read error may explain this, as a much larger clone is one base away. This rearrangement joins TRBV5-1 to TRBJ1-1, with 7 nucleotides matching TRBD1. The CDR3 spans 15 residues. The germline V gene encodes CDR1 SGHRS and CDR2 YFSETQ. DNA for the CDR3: TGCGCCAGCAGCGCCACGGGAGGAGGGGGCTCTGAAGCTTCCTTT. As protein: CASSATGGGGSEASF.

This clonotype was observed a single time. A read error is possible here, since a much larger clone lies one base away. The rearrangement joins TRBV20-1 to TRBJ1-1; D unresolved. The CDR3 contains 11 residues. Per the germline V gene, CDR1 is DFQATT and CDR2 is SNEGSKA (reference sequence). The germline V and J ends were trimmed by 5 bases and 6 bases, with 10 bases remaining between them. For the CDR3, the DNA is TGCAGTGCTCTCGGCAGGCCTGAAGCTTTCTTT. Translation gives CSALGRPEAFF.

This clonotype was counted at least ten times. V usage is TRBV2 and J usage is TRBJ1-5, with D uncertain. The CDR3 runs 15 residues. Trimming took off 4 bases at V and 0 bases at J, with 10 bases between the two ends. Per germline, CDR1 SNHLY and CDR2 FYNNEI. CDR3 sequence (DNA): TGTGCCAGCAGTGGAAGTAAGGTTAGCAATCAGCCCCAGCATTTT. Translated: CASSGSKVSNQPQHF.

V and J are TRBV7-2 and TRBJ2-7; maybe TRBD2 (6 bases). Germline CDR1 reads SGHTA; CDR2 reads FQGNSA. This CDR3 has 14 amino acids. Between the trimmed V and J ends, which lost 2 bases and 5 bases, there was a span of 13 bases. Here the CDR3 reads CASSLSALANEQYF. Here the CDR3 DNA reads TGTGCCAGCAGCTTATCAGCTCTAGCGAACGAGCAGTACTTC.

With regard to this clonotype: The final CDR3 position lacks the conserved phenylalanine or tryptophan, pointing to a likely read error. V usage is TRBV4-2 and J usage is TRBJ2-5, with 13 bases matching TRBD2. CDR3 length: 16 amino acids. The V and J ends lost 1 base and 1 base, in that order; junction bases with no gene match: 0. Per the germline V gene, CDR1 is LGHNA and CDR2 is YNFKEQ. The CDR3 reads CASSQGTSGSQETQYL. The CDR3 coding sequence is TGTGCCAGCAGCCAAGGGACTAGCGGGAGCCAAGAGACCCAGTACCTC.

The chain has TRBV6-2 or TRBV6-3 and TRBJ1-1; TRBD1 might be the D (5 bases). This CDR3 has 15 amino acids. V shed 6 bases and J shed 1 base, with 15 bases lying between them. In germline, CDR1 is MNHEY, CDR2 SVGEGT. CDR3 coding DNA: TGTGCCAGCAGAGTATTCAGGGAGGGGAACACTGAAGCTTTCTTT. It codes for CASRVFREGNTEAFF.

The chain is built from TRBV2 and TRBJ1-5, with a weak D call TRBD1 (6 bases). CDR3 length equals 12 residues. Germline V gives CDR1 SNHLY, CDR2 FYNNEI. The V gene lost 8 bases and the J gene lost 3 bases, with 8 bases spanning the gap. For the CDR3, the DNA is TGTGCCAGCGGGACACTCAATCAGCCCCAGCATTTT. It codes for CASGTLNQPQHF. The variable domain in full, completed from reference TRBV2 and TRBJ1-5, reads EPEVTQTPSHQVTQMGQEVILRCVPISNHLYFYWYRQILGQKVEFLVSFYNNEISEKSEIFDDQFSVERPDGSNFTLKIRSTKLEDSAMYFCASGTLNQPQHFGDGTRLSIL.

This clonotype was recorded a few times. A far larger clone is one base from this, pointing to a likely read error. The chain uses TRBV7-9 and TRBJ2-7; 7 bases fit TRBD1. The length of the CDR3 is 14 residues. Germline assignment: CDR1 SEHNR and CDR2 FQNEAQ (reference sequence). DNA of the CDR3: TGTGCAAGCCTTCCGAGACAGGGTCTCTACGAGCAGCACTTC. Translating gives CASLPRQGLYEQHF.

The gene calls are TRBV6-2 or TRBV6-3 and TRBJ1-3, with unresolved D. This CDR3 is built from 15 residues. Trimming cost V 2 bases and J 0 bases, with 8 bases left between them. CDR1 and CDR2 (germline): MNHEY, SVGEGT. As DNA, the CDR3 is TGTGCCAGCAGTTACGCGGCAGCCTCTGGAAACACCATATATTTT. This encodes CASSYAAASGNTIYF.

CDR3 DNA: TGTGCCAGCAGCTTACTAGCGGTGAGCTCCTACGAGCAGTACTTC. Translated, it gives CASSLLAVSSYEQYF. V and J are TRBV27 and TRBJ2-7, with 8 bases lining up with TRBD2. CDR1 MNHEY and CDR2 SMNVEV come from the germline V gene (reference sequence). The trim removed 6 bases at V and 0 bases at J, leaving 7 bases unmatched. This CDR3 is 15 amino acids long.

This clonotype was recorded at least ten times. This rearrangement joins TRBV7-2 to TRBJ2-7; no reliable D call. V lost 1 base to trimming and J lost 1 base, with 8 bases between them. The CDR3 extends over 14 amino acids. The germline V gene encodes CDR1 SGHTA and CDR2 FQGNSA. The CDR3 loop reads CASSLERGSYEQYF. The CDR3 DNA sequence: TGTGCCAGCAGCTTAGAGAGAGGTTCCTACGAGCAGTACTTC.

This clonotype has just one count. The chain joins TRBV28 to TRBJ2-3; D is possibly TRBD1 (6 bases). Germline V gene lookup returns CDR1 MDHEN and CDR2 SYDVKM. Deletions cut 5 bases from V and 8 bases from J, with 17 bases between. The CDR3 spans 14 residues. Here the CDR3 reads CASSPDTGSRTQYF. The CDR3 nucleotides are TGTGCCAGCAGTCCCGACACAGGGTCTCGTACGCAGTATTTT.

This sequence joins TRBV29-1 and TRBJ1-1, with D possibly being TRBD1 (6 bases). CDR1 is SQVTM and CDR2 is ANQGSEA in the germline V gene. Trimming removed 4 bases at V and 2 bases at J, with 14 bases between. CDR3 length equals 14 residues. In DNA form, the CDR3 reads TGCAGCGTTGCCCGGAAAGGGGGTAACACTGAAGCTTTCTTT. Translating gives CSVARKGGNTEAFF.

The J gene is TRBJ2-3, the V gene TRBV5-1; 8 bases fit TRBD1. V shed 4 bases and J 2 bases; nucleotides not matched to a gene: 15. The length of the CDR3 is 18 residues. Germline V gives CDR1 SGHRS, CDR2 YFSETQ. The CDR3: CASSVSGGLGRFTDTQYF. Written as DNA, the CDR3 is TGCGCCAGCAGCGTTTCAGGGGGCCTCGGGCGATTCACAGATACGCAGTATTTT. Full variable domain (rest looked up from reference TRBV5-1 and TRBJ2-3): KAGVTQTPRYLIKTRGQQVTLSCSPISGHRSVSWYQQTPGQGLQFLFEYFSETQRNKGNFPGRFSGRQFSNSRSEMNVSTLELGDSALYLCASSVSGGLGRFTDTQYFGPGTRLTVL.

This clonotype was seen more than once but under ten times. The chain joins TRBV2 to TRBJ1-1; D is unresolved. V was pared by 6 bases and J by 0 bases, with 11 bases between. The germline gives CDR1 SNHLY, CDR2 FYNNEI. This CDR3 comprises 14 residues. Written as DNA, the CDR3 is TGTGCCAGCAGACCTTTCTTAATGAACACTGAAGCTTTCTTT. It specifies CASRPFLMNTEAFF.

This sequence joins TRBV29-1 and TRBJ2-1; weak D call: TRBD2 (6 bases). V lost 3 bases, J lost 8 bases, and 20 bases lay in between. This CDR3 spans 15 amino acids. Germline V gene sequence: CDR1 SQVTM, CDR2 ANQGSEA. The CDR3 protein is CSVEVGGGAGDEQFF. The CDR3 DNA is TGCAGCGTTGAGGTTGGTGGAGGGGCGGGCGATGAGCAGTTCTTC.

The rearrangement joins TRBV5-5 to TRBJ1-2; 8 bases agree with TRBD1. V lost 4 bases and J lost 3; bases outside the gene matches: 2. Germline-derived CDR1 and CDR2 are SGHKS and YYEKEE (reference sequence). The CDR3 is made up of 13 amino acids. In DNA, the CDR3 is TGTGCCAGCAGCCAGGGGGCAGACTATGGCTACACCTTC. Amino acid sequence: CASSQGADYGYTF.

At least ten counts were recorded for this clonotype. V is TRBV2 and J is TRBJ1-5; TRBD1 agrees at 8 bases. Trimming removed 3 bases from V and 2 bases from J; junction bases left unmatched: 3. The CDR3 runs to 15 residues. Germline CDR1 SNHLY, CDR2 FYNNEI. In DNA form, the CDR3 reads TGTGCCAGCAGTGACGGGACAGGCCGCAATCAGCCCCAGCATTTT. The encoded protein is CASSDGTGRNQPQHF.

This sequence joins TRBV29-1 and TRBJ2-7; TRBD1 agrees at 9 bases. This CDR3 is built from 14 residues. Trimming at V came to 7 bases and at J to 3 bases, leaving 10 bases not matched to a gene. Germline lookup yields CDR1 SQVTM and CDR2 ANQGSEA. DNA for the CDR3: TGCAGCGGGAGCAAGGACAGGGGATACTACGAGCAGTACTTC. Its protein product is CSGSKDRGYYEQYF.

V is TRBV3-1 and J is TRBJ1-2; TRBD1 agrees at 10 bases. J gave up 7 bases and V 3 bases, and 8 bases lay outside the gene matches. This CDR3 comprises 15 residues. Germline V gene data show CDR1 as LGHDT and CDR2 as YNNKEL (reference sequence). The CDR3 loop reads CASSHATGGFSGYTF. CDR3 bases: TGTGCCAGCAGCCACGCGACAGGGGGCTTTTCTGGCTACACCTTC.

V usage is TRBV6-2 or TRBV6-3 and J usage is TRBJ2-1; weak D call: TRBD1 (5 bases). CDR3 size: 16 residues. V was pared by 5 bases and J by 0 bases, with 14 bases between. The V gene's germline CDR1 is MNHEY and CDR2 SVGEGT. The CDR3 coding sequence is TGTGCCAGCAGTATACTGACAGTAAGCTCCTACAATGAGCAGTTCTTC. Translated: CASSILTVSSYNEQFF.

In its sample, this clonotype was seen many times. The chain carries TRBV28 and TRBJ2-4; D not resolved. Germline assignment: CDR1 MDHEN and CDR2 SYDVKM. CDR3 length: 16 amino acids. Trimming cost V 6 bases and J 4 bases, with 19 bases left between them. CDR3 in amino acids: CASRPQPRPQKNIQYF. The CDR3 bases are TGTGCCAGCAGACCCCAACCTCGGCCCCAGAAAAACATTCAGTACTTC.

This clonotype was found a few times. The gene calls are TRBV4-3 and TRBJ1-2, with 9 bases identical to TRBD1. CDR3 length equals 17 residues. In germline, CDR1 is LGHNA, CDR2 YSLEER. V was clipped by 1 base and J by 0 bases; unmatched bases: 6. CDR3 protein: CASSQVPGQGPNYGYTF. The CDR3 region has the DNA TGCGCCAGCAGCCAAGTCCCCGGACAGGGGCCTAACTATGGCTACACCTTC.

CDR3 sequence (DNA): TGTGCCAGCAGCCGCGTCCAGGGGCGTTGGAACTATGGCTACACCTTC. Its translation: CASSRVQGRWNYGYTF. The V call is TRBV7-2, the J call TRBJ1-2; a possible D gene is TRBD1 (6 bases). CDR1 and CDR2 from the germline V gene are SGHTA and FQGNSA. The CDR3 sequence is 16 residues long. Trimming left V 5 bases short and J 2 bases short, with 18 bases between.

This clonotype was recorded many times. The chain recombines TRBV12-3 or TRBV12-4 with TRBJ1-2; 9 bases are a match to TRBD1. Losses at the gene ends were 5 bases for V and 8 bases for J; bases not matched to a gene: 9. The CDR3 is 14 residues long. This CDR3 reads CASSLDRGGLGYTF. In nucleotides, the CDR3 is TGTGCCAGCAGTCTGGACAGGGGAGGACTCGGCTACACCTTC.

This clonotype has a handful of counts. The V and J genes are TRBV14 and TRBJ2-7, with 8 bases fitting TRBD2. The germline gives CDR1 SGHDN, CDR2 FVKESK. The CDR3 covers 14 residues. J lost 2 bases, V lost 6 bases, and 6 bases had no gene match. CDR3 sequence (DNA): TGTGCCAGCAGTAGCGGGACTCCGACCTACGAGCAGTACTTC. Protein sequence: CASSSGTPTYEQYF.